These 20 T cell receptor beta chains were all obtained from the same sample, sequenced in a study of blood T cell repertoires in COVID-19. Sequencing was performed with immunoSEQ multiplex PCR; in TCRdb, only in-frame clones are kept and a portion is missing. Altogether around 120,000 clones are present, 80% to 90% being singletons, with the ten largest covering about 0.9%. The sequenced sample was peripheral blood. All receptors come from a woman in her 50s with active or convalescent COVID-19.

The chain combines TRBV18 with TRBJ2-7, with D maybe TRBD1 (7 bases). This CDR3 has 12 amino acids. Trimming removed 3 bases from V and 10 bases from J, with 13 bases in between. Germline V lookup: CDR1 KGHSH, CDR2 LQKENI. In DNA, the CDR3 is TGTGCCAGCTCACCGGAGGGGGCCGGACAGTACTTC. Protein sequence: CASSPEGAGQYF.

The CDR3 DNA follows: TGCGCCAGCAGCCAAGTGCGGGAGGGAGGTCAGGATGAGCAGTTCTTC. Protein: CASSQVREGGQDEQFF. This chain uses TRBV4-1 with TRBJ2-1; 9 bases agree with TRBD2. The CDR3 loop spans 16 amino acids. J gave up 8 bases and V 1 base, and 9 bases lay outside the gene matches. CDR1 MGHRA and CDR2 YSYEKL come from the germline V gene.

The V call is TRBV11-2, the J call TRBJ2-7; D ambiguous. Germline V gives CDR1 SGHAT, CDR2 FQNNGV. Trimming shortened V by 3 bases and J by 6 bases, and 6 bases separated the two germline ends. This CDR3 contains 11 residues. The CDR3 here is CASSFTREQYF. The CDR3 DNA reads as TGTGCCAGCAGCTTCACACGCGAGCAGTACTTC.

This chain joins TRBV18 and TRBJ2-7, with 7 bases that match TRBD1. The germline V gene has CDR1 KGHSH and CDR2 LQKENI. The V and J ends lost 1 base and 5 bases, in that order; junction bases with no gene match: 2. The CDR3 runs 13 residues. CDR3 protein: CASSPQQGNEQYF. CDR3 DNA sequence: TGTGCCAGCTCACCACAACAGGGGAACGAGCAGTACTTC.

The V gene is TRBV19, the J gene TRBJ1-6; D is perhaps TRBD1 (5 bases). The CDR3 contains 18 residues. Germline V gives CDR1 LNHDA, CDR2 SQIVND (reference sequence). V was cut by 5 bases and J by 0 bases, with 17 bases left in between. The CDR3 coding sequence is TGTGCCAGTAGTGAGTCTACAGGCGCCAGCTCCTATAATTCACCCCTCCACTTT. The encoded protein is CASSESTGASSYNSPLHF. Full variable domain (missing parts from reference TRBV19 and TRBJ1-6): DGGITQSPKYLFRKEGQNVTLSCEQNLNHDAMYWYRQDPGQGLRLIYYSQIVNDFQKGDIAEGYSVSREKKESFPLTVTSAQKNPTAFYLCASSESTGASSYNSPLHFGNGTRLTVT.

The rearrangement uses TRBV7-9 and TRBJ2-1; 10 bases line up with TRBD1. Trimming at V came to 8 bases and at J to 4 bases, leaving 5 bases not matched to a gene. The CDR3 totals 14 residues. Germline lookup yields CDR1 SEHNR and CDR2 FQNEAQ (reference sequence). The DNA for the CDR3 is TGTGCCAGCTCAGGGACAGGGGTTTACAATGAGCAGTTCTTC. This encodes CASSGTGVYNEQFF. The whole variable domain, filled in from reference TRBV7-9 and TRBJ2-1, reads DTGVSQNPRHKITKRGQNVTFRCDPISEHNRLYWYRQTLGQGPEFLTYFQNEAQLEKSRLLSDRFSAERPKGSFSTLEIQRTEQGDSAMYLCASSGTGVYNEQFFGPGTRLTVL.

V and J are TRBV5-6 and TRBJ2-7, with 10 bases that match TRBD1. The germline CDR1 and CDR2 sequences are SGHDT and YYEEEE. The CDR3 runs 15 residues. Germline trimming cut 3 bases from V and 4 bases from J; bases unmatched to any gene: 7. The CDR3 nucleotides read TGTGCCAGCAGCTCGGCGACAGGGGGCTATTACGAGCAGTACTTC. Its protein product is CASSSATGGYYEQYF.

V and J are TRBV28 and TRBJ2-3; perhaps TRBD2 as D (5 bases). CDR1 and CDR2 (germline): MDHEN, SYDVKM. This CDR3 spans 12 amino acids. Trimming took 8 bases from V and 0 from J, leaving 6 bases between them. The CDR3 nucleotides are TGTGCCAGCTGGACTAGCACAGATACGCAGTATTTT. Translation: CASWTSTDTQYF.

Concerning this clone: The junction does not match germline at one end; this may be a read error. The chain combines TRBV15 with TRBJ1-2, with TRBD1 matching over 8 bases. CDR1 LNHNV and CDR2 YYDKDF come from the germline V gene (reference sequence). The CDR3 is made up of 14 amino acids. The CDR3, as DNA: TGTGCCACCAGCCGAGACAGGGGTCCCAATGGCTACACCTTC. Translation: CATSRDRGPNGYTF.

The chain recombines TRBV6-6 with TRBJ2-6, with D possibly matching TRBD2 (5 bases). CDR1 MNHNY and CDR2 SVGAGI come from the germline V gene (reference sequence). V was pared by 6 bases and J by 0 bases, with 12 bases between. This CDR3 region has 16 residues. This CDR3 reads CASRSGLNSGANVLTF. The CDR3 DNA is TGTGCCAGCAGATCCGGACTGAACTCTGGGGCCAACGTCCTGACTTTC.

The chain links TRBV27 to TRBJ2-2, with 9 bases aligning to TRBD1. There are 14 residues in the CDR3. The germline V gene has CDR1 MNHEY and CDR2 SMNVEV (reference sequence). With 4 bases clipped from V and 8 bases from J, the junction kept 5 bases outside the gene matches. The CDR3: CASSSYRGLGELFF. The CDR3 DNA reads as TGTGCCAGCAGTTCGTACAGGGGGCTTGGGGAGCTGTTTTTT.

The chain has TRBV10-3 and TRBJ2-1; 12 bases fit TRBD2. The CDR3 has 15 residues. Germline loops: CDR1 ENHRY, CDR2 SYGVKD. Trimming removed 6 bases from V and 8 bases from J; junction bases left unmatched: 8. CDR3 DNA sequence: TGTGCCATCAGGGTCCTAGCGGGAGGGAGCGATGAGCAGTTCTTC. The encoded protein is CAIRVLAGGSDEQFF.

This clone was detected once. The chain combines TRBV7-3 with TRBJ1-2; D might be TRBD1 (6 bases). Between the trimmed V and J ends, which lost 5 bases and 0 bases, there was a span of 10 bases. CDR1 is SGHTA and CDR2 is FQGTGA in the germline V gene. This CDR3 spans 14 amino acids. This CDR3 is CASSPTGSNYGYTF. CDR3 nucleotide sequence: TGTGCCAGCAGCCCAACAGGGTCTAACTATGGCTACACCTTC.

J is TRBJ1-1 and V is TRBV28; D perhaps matches TRBD1 (6 bases). Germline CDR1 and CDR2: MDHEN and SYDVKM. The CDR3 sequence is 12 residues long. The V end was cut by 8 bases, the J end by 4 bases, with 11 bases between. DNA for the CDR3: TGTGCCAGCTCCCGAGGGGGCACTGAAGCTTTCTTT. It specifies CASSRGGTEAFF. Combining the CDR3 with reference TRBV28 and TRBJ1-1 gives the whole variable domain DVKVTQSSRYLVKRTGEKVFLECVQDMDHENMFWYRQDPGLGLRLIYFSYDVKMKEKGDIPEGYSVSREKKERFSLILESASTNQTSMYLCASSRGGTEAFFGQGTRLTVV.

The CDR3 coding sequence is TGTGCCAGCAGTGCGGTTCTAGCGGAGAACACCGGGGAGCTGTTTTTT. This gives the protein CASSAVLAENTGELFF. The V gene is TRBV6-1, the J gene TRBJ2-2, with 7 bases aligning to TRBD2. The CDR3 loop spans 16 amino acids. After removal of 4 bases from V and 1 base from J, the junction contained 6 bases not matched to a gene. CDR1 MNHNS and CDR2 SASEGT come from the germline V gene.

In its sample, this clone was seen a few times. The genes are TRBV27 and TRBJ1-1; D is perhaps TRBD1 (5 bases). Trimming stripped 7 bases from V and 5 bases from J, with 20 bases between. Germline V CDR1 and CDR2: MNHEY, SMNVEV (reference sequence). CDR3 length: 15 amino acids. In DNA form, the CDR3 reads TGTGCCAGCACCTTAAGGGAGGGGTTGGGGACTGAAGCTTTCTTT. This translates into CASTLREGLGTEAFF.

The chain has TRBV7-9 and TRBJ2-5; 12 bases are shared with TRBD2. The CDR3 is 17 amino acids. CDR1 and CDR2 (germline): SEHNR, FQNEAQ (reference sequence). V shed 5 bases and J 5 bases; nucleotides not matched to a gene: 12. CDR3 in amino acids: CASSNRLAGVHVETQYF. Here the CDR3 DNA reads TGTGCCAGCAGCAATAGACTAGCGGGAGTCCACGTGGAGACCCAGTACTTC.

The gene calls are TRBV5-1 and TRBJ2-7; no clear D gene. This CDR3 has 14 residues. Trimming cost V 0 bases and J 1 base, with 8 bases left between them. The germline V gene has CDR1 SGHRS and CDR2 YFSETQ. The CDR3 nucleotides are TGCGCCAGCAGCTTGGACAGCCTTTCCTACGAGCAGTACTTC. Protein: CASSLDSLSYEQYF.

The chain uses TRBV5-6 and TRBJ2-3; D might be TRBD1 (7 bases). The germline gives CDR1 SGHDT, CDR2 YYEEEE. The CDR3 length is 18 residues. Trimming removed 4 bases from V and 1 base from J, with 22 bases in between. The CDR3 protein is CASSPMGDRLVRTDTQYF. CDR3 sequence (DNA): TGTGCCAGCAGCCCCATGGGGGACAGACTAGTTCGCACAGATACGCAGTATTTT. The full variable domain, completed using reference TRBV5-6 and TRBJ2-3, is DAGVTQSPTHLIKTRGQQVTLRCSPKSGHDTVSWYQQALGQGPQFIFQYYEEEERQRGNFPDRFSGHQFPNYSSELNVNALLLGDSALYLCASSPMGDRLVRTDTQYFGPGTRLTVL.

The V call is TRBV12-3 or TRBV12-4, the J call TRBJ2-5; 8 bases agree with TRBD1. The CDR3 covers 13 residues. V shed 5 bases, J shed 2 bases, and the junction held 1 base outside the gene matches. In DNA, the CDR3 is TGTGCCAGCAGTAACAGGGGGCAAGAGACCCAGTACTTC. It specifies CASSNRGQETQYF.